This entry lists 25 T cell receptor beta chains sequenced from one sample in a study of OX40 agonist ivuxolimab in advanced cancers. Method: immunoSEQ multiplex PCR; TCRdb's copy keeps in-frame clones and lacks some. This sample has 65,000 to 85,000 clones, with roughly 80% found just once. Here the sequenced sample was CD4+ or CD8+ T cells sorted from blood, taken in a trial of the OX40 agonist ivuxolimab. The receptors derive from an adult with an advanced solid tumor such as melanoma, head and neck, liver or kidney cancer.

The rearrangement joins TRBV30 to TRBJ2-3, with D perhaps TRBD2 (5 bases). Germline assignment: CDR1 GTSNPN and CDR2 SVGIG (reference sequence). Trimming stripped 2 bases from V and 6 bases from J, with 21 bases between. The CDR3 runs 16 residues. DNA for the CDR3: TGTGCCTGGAGTCATGCTGGACTGTCTGTCGGGGATACGCAGTATTTT. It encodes CAWSHAGLSVGDTQYF.

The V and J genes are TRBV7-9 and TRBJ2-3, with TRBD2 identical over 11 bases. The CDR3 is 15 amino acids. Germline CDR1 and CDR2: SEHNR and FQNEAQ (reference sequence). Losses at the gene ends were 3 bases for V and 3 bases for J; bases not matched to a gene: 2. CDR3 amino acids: CASSLGLAETDTQYF. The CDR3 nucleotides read TGTGCCAGCAGCTTGGGACTAGCGGAAACAGATACGCAGTATTTT.

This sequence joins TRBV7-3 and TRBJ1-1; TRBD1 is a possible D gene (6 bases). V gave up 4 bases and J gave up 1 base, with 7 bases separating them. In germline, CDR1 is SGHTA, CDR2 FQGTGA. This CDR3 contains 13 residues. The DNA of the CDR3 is TGTGCCAGCAGCTCACAGGGGAACACTGAAGCTTTCTTT. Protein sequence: CASSSQGNTEAFF.

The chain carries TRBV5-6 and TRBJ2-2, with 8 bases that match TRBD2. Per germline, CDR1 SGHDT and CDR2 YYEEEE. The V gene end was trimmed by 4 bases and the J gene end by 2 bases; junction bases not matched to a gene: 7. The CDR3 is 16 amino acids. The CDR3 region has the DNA TGTGCCAGCAGCCCAGGACTAGCCCTTAACACCGGGGAGCTGTTTTTT. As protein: CASSPGLALNTGELFF.

CDR3 loop: CASSLQINEQFF. CDR3 bases: TGTGCCAGCAGCTTACAAATTAATGAGCAGTTCTTC. This chain joins TRBV11-3 and TRBJ2-1; D remains ambiguous. The CDR3 has 12 amino acids. Germline loops: CDR1 SGHNT, CDR2 YENEEA. Trimming removed 2 bases at V and 7 bases at J, with 6 bases between.

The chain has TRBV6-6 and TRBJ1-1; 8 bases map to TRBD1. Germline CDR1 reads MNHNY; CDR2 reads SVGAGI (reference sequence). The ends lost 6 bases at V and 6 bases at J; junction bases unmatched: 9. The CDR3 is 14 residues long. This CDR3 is CASSLPTGEAEAFF. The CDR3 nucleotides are TGTGCCAGCAGCCTTCCGACAGGGGAGGCTGAAGCTTTCTTT.

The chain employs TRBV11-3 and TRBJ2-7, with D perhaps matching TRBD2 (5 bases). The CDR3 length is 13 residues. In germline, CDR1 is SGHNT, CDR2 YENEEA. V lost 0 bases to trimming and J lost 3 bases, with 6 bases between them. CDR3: CASSLDRDYEQYF. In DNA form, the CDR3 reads TGTGCCAGCAGCTTAGATCGGGACTACGAGCAGTACTTC. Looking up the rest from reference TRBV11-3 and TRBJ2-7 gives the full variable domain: EAGVVQSPRYKIIEKKQPVAFWCNPISGHNTLYWYLQNLGQGPELLIRYENEEAVDDSQLPKDRFSAERLKGVDSTLKIQPAELGDSAVYLCASSLDRDYEQYFGPGTRLTVT.

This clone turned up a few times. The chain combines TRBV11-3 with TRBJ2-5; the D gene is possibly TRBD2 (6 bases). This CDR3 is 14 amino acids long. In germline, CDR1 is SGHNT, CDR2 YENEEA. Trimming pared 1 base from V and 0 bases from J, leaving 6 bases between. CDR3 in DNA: TGTGCCAGCAGCTTAGGGGGGGACCAAGAGACCCAGTACTTC. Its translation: CASSLGGDQETQYF.

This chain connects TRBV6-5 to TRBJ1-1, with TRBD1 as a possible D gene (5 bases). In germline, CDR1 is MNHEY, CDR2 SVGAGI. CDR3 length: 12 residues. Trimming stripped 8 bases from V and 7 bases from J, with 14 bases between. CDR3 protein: CASLREEGEAFF. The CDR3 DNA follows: TGTGCCAGCCTCAGGGAAGAGGGTGAAGCTTTCTTT.

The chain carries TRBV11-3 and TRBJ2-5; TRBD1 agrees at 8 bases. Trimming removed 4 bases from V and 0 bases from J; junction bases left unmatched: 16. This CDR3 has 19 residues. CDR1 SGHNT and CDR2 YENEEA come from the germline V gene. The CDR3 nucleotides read TGTGCCAGCAGCTCCCCCGGCTGGGCAGGGGGCATGCACCAAGAGACCCAGTACTTC. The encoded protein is CASSSPGWAGGMHQETQYF.

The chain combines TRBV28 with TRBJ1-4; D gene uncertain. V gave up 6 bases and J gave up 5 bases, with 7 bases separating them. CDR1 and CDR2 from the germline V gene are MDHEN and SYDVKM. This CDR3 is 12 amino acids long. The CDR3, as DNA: TGTGCCAGCAGAACAAGCAATGAAAAACTGTTTTTT. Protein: CASRTSNEKLFF.

The CDR3 loop reads CASSAGSREAPLHF. For the CDR3, the DNA is TGTGCCAGCAGCGCCGGGAGCAGAGAGGCACCCCTCCACTTT. V usage is TRBV9 and J usage is TRBJ1-6; D is uncertain. The germline V gene has CDR1 SGDLS and CDR2 YYNGEE. Trimming removed 3 bases from V and 11 bases from J, with 15 bases in between. There are 14 residues in the CDR3.

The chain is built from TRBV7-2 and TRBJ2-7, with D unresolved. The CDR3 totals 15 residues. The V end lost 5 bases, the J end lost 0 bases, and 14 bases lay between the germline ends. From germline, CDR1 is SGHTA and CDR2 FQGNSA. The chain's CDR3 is CASSPIITGSYEQYF. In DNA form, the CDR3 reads TGTGCCAGCAGCCCCATTATCACGGGCTCCTACGAGCAGTACTTC. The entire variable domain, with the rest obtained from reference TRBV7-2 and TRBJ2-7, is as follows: GAGVSQSPSNKVTEKGKDVELRCDPISGHTALYWYRQSLGQGLEFLIYFQGNSAPDKSGLPSDRFSAERTGGSVSTLTIQRTQQEDSAVYLCASSPIITGSYEQYFGPGTRLTVT.

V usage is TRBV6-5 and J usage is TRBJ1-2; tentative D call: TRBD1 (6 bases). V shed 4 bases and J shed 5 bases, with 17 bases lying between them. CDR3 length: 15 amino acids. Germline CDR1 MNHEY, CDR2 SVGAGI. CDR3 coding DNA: TGTGCCAGCAGTTCGGACAGCCAAGTTTCTTATGGCTACACCTTC. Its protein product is CASSSDSQVSYGYTF.

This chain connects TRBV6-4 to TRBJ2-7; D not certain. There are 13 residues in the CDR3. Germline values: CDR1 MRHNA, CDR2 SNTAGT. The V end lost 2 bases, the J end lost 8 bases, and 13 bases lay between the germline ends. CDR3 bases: TGTGCCAGCAGTGACCGCGTTCCTGGCCAGCAGTACTTC. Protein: CASSDRVPGQQYF.

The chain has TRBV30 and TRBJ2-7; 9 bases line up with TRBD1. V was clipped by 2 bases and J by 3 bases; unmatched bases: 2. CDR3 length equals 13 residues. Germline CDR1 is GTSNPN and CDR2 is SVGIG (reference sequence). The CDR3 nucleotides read TGTGCCTGGAGTCGGGACAGGGTCTACGAGCAGTACTTC. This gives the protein CAWSRDRVYEQYF.

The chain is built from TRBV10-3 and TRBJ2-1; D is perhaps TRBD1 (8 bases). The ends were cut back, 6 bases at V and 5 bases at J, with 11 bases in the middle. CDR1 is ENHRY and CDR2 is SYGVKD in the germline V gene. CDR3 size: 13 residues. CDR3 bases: TGTGCCATCAGACAGGGGGGGAACAATGAGCAGTTCTTC. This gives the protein CAIRQGGNNEQFF.

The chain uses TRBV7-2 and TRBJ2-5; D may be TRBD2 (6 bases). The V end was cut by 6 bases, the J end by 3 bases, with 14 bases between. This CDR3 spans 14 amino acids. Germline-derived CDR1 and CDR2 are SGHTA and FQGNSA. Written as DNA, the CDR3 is TGTGCCAGCAGGACCACTCCGGGGGAAGAGACCCAGTACTTC. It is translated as CASRTTPGEETQYF.

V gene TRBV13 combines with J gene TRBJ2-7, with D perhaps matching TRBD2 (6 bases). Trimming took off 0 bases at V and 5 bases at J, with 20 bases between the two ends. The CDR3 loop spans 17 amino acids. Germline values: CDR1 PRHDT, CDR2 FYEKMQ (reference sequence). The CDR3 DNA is TGTGCCAGCAGCTTAGGGGGTGCAGCGGGTGCCTTGCACGAGCAGTACTTC. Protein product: CASSLGGAAGALHEQYF. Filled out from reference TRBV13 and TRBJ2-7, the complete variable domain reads AAGVIQSPRHLIKEKRETATLKCYPIPRHDTVYWYQQGPGQDPQFLISFYEKMQSDKGSIPDRFSAQQFSDYHSELNMSSLELGDSALYFCASSLGGAAGALHEQYFGPGTRLTVT.

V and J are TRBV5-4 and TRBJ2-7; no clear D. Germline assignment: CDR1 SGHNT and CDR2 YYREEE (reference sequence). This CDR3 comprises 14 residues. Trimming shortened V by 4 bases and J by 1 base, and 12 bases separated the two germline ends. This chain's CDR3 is CASSPSRPSYEQYF. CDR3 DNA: TGTGCCAGCAGCCCCTCCAGACCATCCTACGAGCAGTACTTC.

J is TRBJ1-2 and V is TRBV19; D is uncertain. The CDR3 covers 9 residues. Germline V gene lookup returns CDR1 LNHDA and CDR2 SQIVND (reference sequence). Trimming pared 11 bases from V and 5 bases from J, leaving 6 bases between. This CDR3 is CAAGYGYTF. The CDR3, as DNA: TGTGCCGCCGGGTATGGCTACACCTTC. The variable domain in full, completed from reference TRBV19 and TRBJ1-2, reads DGGITQSPKYLFRKEGQNVTLSCEQNLNHDAMYWYRQDPGQGLRLIYYSQIVNDFQKGDIAEGYSVSREKKESFPLTVTSAQKNPTAFYLCAAGYGYTFGSGTRLTVV.

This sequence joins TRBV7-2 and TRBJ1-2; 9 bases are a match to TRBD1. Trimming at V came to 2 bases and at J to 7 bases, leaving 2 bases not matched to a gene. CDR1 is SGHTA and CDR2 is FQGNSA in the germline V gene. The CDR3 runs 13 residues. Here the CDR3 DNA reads TGTGCCAGCAGCTTATGGACAGGGGTTGGCTACACCTTC. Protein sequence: CASSLWTGVGYTF.

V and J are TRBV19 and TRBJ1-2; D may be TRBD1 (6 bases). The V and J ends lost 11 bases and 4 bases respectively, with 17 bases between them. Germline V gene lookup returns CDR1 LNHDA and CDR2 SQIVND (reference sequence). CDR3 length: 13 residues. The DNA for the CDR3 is TGTGCCGCGGGACAATCCGAATTCTATGGCTACACCTTC. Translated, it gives CAAGQSEFYGYTF.

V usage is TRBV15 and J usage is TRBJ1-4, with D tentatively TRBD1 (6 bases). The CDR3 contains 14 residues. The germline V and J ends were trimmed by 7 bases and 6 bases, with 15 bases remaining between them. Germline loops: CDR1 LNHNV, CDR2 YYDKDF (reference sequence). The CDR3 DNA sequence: TGTGCCACCACCAGGGGCAGGGATGATGAAAAACTGTTTTTT. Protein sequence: CATTRGRDDEKLFF. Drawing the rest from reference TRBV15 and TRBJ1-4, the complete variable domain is DAMVIQNPRYQVTQFGKPVTLSCSQTLNHNVMYWYQQKSSQAPKLLFHYYDKDFNNEADTPDNFQSRRPNTSFCFLDIRSPGLGDTAMYLCATTRGRDDEKLFFGSGTQLSVL.

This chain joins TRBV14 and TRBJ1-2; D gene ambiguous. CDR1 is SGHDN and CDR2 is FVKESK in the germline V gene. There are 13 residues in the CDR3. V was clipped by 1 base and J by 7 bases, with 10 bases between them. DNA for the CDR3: TGTGCCAGCAGCCAAGGGGTAGCGGGTGGCTACACCTTC. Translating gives CASSQGVAGGYTF.